This T cell receptor beta chain is from a study of human T cells and chemical hapten exposure. What the library attached to individual cDNA molecules were unique molecular identifiers. TCRdb recomputed calls from the RACE reads with MiXCR, one row per CDR3 protein. In the table there are about 120,000 distinct CDR3 sequences, 9.5% to 13% of which are singletons. Noted time point: patch test 1, 2 weeks after DPC sensitization. Treatment of the sample: therapeutic diphenylcyclopropenone sensitization with weekly scalp DPC. The germline CDR1 and CDR2 sequences are SGHVS and FQNEAQ. The CDR3 has 15 amino acids. Between the trimmed V and J ends, which lost 5 bases and 8 bases, there was a span of 21 bases.

This TCR was sampled from a woman in her 50s with alopecia areata. Some clones in this sample may be carry-over from other donors' samples. The source was whole blood, collected in connection with sensitization to the hapten diphenylcyclopropenone (DPC). The chain couples TRBV7-8 to TRBJ1-2; D possibly corresponds to TRBD1 (5 bases). The CDR3 coding sequence is TGTGCCAGCAGCCCCAGCGGGCTTCTGAGGGGAGGCTACACCTTC. Protein: CASSPSGLLRGGYTF.